This TCR beta chain was found in a study of T cell responses to AZD1222 COVID-19 vaccine. This table comes from immunoSEQ multiplex PCR, and its TCRdb copy is limited to in-frame clones, with some not included. The sample has 15,000 or so clones, about four fifths seen once. Pooling of second doses given at about 4 or about 12 weeks was done. The sequences come from peripheral blood, collected 28 days after the second AZD1222 dose. The clonotype originates from an adult who received the AZD1222 COVID-19 vaccine.

The CDR3 loop reads CASGGGYEKLFF. CDR3 nucleotides: TGTGCCAGCGGGGGAGGGTATGAAAAACTGTTTTTT. The chain carries TRBV2 and TRBJ1-4, with D tentatively TRBD1 (5 bases). The CDR3 is 12 amino acids. V lost 8 bases and J 6 bases, leaving 10 bases between the germline ends. CDR1 is SNHLY and CDR2 is FYNNEI in the germline V gene.